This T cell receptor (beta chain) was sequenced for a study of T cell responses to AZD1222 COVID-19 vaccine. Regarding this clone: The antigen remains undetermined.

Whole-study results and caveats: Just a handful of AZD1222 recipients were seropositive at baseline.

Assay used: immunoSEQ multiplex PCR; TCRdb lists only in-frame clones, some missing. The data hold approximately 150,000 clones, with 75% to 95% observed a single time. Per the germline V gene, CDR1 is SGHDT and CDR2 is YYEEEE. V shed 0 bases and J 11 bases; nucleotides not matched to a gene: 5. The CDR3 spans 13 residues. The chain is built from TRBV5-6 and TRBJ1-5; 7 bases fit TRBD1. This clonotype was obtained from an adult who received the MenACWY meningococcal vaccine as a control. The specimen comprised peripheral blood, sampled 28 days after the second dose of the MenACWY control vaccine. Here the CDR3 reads CASSLGQGTAQHF. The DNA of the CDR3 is TGTGCCAGCAGCTTGGGACAGGGAACAGCCCAGCATTTT.